This T cell receptor (beta chain) was sequenced during a study of shared clonotypes between healthy human individuals. Study findings and constraints: Few donors restricted represented genetic and exposure-history diversity.

Naive CD45RA+ and memory CD45RA-negative subsets were split from CD4+ cells. V was cut by 2 bases and J by 4 bases, with 15 bases left in between. The CDR3 is made up of 15 amino acids. Germline CDR1 and CDR2: SGHDT and YYEEEE. Every subset had its genomic DNA shared out evenly among several immunoSEQ plates. Assay: immunoSEQ multiplex PCR; the TCRdb copy retains only in-frame clones and omits some. This sample yields about 1 million clones, of which about 76% are seen a single time; about 1.4% belongs to the top ten. In this sample, this clone turned up once. The antigen is undetermined. V is TRBV5-6 and J is TRBJ2-5, with a tentative D call TRBD1 (6 bases). Input material: memory CD4+ T cells sorted from blood. Stated subset: CD45RA-negative fraction. The clonotype comes from a man younger than 35 in good health. As DNA, the CDR3 is TGTGCCAGCAGCTTTGCACCAGGGGAGAGAGAGACCCAGTACTTC. Translation: CASSFAPGERETQYF.